The rows below give T cell receptor beta chains drawn from one sample of a study of blood T cells in healthy people across ages. A single record per CDR3 protein comes from TCRdb applying MiXCR to the 5' RACE reads. The sample yields 1.5 million to 2 million distinct CDR3 sequences, about 50% seen once. The source material was blood. Receptor source: a woman aged 40 to 50 in good health. CDR3s include the opening cysteine and the closing phenylalanine or tryptophan. D genes are given only for firm matches. Only some rows state a clone size, as once, few, many or a class for expanded clones.

.	.	TRBV5-1	TRBJ1-2	TGCGCCAGCAGCTCCCTCGGGACAACACTCTATGGCTACACCTTC	CASSSLGTTLYGYTF
.	.	TRBV10-2	TRBJ2-1	TGCGCCAGCATTGCGGGGGCCGCGAATGAGCAGTTCTTC	CASIAGAANEQFF
TRBD2	once	TRBV7-2	TRBJ2-1	TGTGCCAGCAGCTTACCAGCGGGACACAATGAGCAGTTCTTC	CASSLPAGHNEQFF
.	.	TRBV3-1	TRBJ2-1	TGTGCCAGCAGCCCGGATTGGGGGGGGCTCAATGAGCAGTTCTTC	CASSPDWGGLNEQFF
.	.	TRBV12-3/TRBV12-4	TRBJ2-7	TGTGCCAGCAGTTTAACCGGGATCAACTACAATGAGCAGTACTTC	CASSLTGINYNEQYF
.	.	TRBV5-1	TRBJ1-6	TGCGCCAGCAGCAGAGACAGCTATGGGGATTCACCCCTCCACTTT	CASSRDSYGDSPLHF
.	.	TRBV4-2	TRBJ2-7	TGTGCCAGCAGCAGGGGACATCCATACGAGCAGTACTTC	CASSRGHPYEQYF
.	.	TRBV7-2	TRBJ1-5	TGTGCCAGCAGCTTAGGGTTACTTGAACCCCAGCATTTT	CASSLGLLEPQHF
.	few	TRBV12-3/TRBV12-4	TRBJ2-1	TGTGCCAGCAGTTTAGTGGCTACAAACAATGAGCAGTTCTTC	CASSLVATNNEQFF
.	.	TRBV7-2	TRBJ2-3	TGTGCCAGCAGCTCCGTCCTGGGAGATACGCAGTATTTT	CASSSVLGDTQYF
.	.	TRBV14	TRBJ2-7	TGTGCCAGCAGCCAAATCCGGGACCGTTCCTACGAGCAGTACTTC	CASSQIRDRSYEQYF
TRBD1	.	TRBV27	TRBJ2-1	TGTGCCAGCAGTTTTACCCGGACAGGGAGCTACAATGAGCAGTTCTTC	CASSFTRTGSYNEQFF
TRBD1	.	TRBV20-1	TRBJ2-3	TGCAGTGCTAGTCCCCGGGTAGGGGGCAGGGGCACAGATACGCAGTATTTT	CSASPRVGGRGTDTQYF
TRBD1	.	TRBV28	TRBJ2-7	TGTGCCAGCAGTTTACTCCCACAGGACAGGGGGCGTTCCTACGAGCAGTACTTC	CASSLLPQDRGRSYEQYF
.	.	TRBV24-1	TRBJ2-7	TGTGCCACCAGTGAGGCCGGGGGCCCATCCTACGAGCAGTACTTC	CATSEAGGPSYEQYF
TRBD2	few	TRBV6-5	TRBJ2-1	TGTGCCAGCCTCGCGAGGGTAGCGGGGTACAATGAGCAGTTCTTC	CASLARVAGYNEQFF
TRBD1	.	TRBV10-3	TRBJ2-3	TGTGCCATCAGTAAACAGGGGGAGGCCGCAGATACGCAGTATTTT	CAISKQGEAADTQYF
TRBD1	few	TRBV4-2	TRBJ2-5	TGTGCCAGCAGCCAAGACCCCTCGGACAGGCAAGAGACCCAGTACTTC	CASSQDPSDRQETQYF
TRBD2	.	TRBV4-1	TRBJ2-7	TGCGCCGGCAGCCCGAGACTAGCGGCCGAGCAGTACTTC	CAGSPRLAAEQYF
.	.	TRBV12-3/TRBV12-4	TRBJ2-3	TGTGCCAGCCGCAGAGATAGCCTGGGTTCAGATACGCAGTATTTT	CASRRDSLGSDTQYF
TRBD2	.	TRBV13	TRBJ2-7	TGTGCCAGCAGCGCTACTAGCGGGGGGCGAACGGAAAACGAGCAGTACTTC	CASSATSGGRTENEQYF
TRBD1	.	TRBV4-1	TRBJ1-6	TGCGCCAGCAGCCAAGAGGGGGTCCAGGACAGGGCCAATTCACCCCTCCACTTT	CASSQEGVQDRANSPLHF
.	.	TRBV5-1	TRBJ2-3	TGCGCCAGCAGGTCTGCACTCTTGAGCTCAGATACGCAGTATTTT	CASRSALLSSDTQYF
.	.	TRBV5-1	TRBJ2-6	TGCGCCAGCGCCCATGTAAGGGTAGGGGCCAACGTCCTGACTTTC	CASAHVRVGANVLTF
.	.	TRBV6-2/TRBV6-3	TRBJ1-5	TGTGCCAGCAGTTCGGTGGTACGTAATCAGCCCCAGCATTTT	CASSSVVRNQPQHF
TRBD1	.	TRBV12-3/TRBV12-4	TRBJ1-5	TGTGCCAGCAGACCTGAGGGACAGGGGCTCAGTCAGCCCCAGCATTTT	CASRPEGQGLSQPQHF
.	.	TRBV19	TRBJ1-2	TGTGCCAGTAGTATTACCAGGAGGAGGGGCGAGGATGGCTACACCTTC	CASSITRRRGEDGYTF
TRBD1	.	TRBV12-3/TRBV12-4	TRBJ2-7	TGTGCCAGCAGCGAGACGGGACAGGGAGGCGATGAGCAGTACTTC	CASSETGQGGDEQYF
.	.	TRBV11-2	TRBJ2-7	TGTGCCAGCAGCTGGGTCATCGACGAGCAGTACTTC	CASSWVIDEQYF
.	.	TRBV6-5	TRBJ2-3	TGTGCCAGCGGAGGGGCCCAGGAAACGCAGTATTTT	CASGGAQETQYF
TRBD1	.	TRBV5-6	TRBJ1-2	TGTGCCAGCACCCCGGACAGGGACCATGGCTACACCTTC	CASTPDRDHGYTF
TRBD1	.	TRBV7-2	TRBJ2-4	TGTGCCAGCAGCTTCAAAACCGGGACAGGGGAGAACATTCAGTACTTC	CASSFKTGTGENIQYF
.	few	TRBV9	TRBJ2-4	TGTGCCAGCAGCTTTGGGGAGAGGTCGATCATTCAGTACTTC	CASSFGERSIIQYF
.	few	TRBV10-3	TRBJ2-7	TGTGCCATCAGTGAACCAACGGGACCCTACGAGCAGTACTTC	CAISEPTGPYEQYF
TRBD2	once	TRBV4-2	TRBJ2-3	TGTGCCAGCAGCCAGACCCCCTATGCGGGGGGGAGCACAGATACGCAGTATTTT	CASSQTPYAGGSTDTQYF
TRBD2	few	TRBV15	TRBJ2-5	TGTGCCACCAGCGATAGCGGGGTCCTTCCTCGGGAGACCCAGTACTTC	CATSDSGVLPRETQYF
.	.	TRBV29-1	TRBJ1-2	TGCAGCGTTGGGGGAAGGTCAGGGTCGGGCTACACCTTC	CSVGGRSGSGYTF
.	.	TRBV20-1	TRBJ1-1	TGCAGTGCTAGAGAACGTTTTGGCGCTTTCTTT	CSARERFGAFF
TRBD1	.	TRBV28	TRBJ1-2	TGTGCCAGCAGTTTTAGGATTGGGACAGGGCCTGGCTACACCTTC	CASSFRIGTGPGYTF
.	few	TRBV6-5	TRBJ2-7	TGTGCCAGCAGTTACGGGACTGGGAACTACGAGCAGTACTTC	CASSYGTGNYEQYF
.	.	TRBV5-1	TRBJ1-2	TGCGCCAGCAATAACAGGGCTTCAGCAAACTATGGCTACACCTTC	CASNNRASANYGYTF
.	.	TRBV13	TRBJ2-3	TGTGCCAGCAGCTTATTAGGGGGGGATCCGTCCCATACGCAGTATTTT	CASSLLGGDPSHTQYF
.	.	TRBV10-3	TRBJ2-7	TGTGCCATCAGTCGGTCGGATACCTACGAGCAGTACTTC	CAISRSDTYEQYF
TRBD2	few	TRBV7-2	TRBJ2-3	TGTGCCAGCAGCTTAGTAGCGGGGGGCCGGGATACGCAGTATTTT	CASSLVAGGRDTQYF
.	few	TRBV6-6	TRBJ2-5	TGTGCCAGCAGTGACCCCAAAGAGACCCAGTACTTC	CASSDPKETQYF
.	.	TRBV4-1	TRBJ2-5	TGCGCCAGCAGCCAAGTCTTTGGGGTGGAGACCCAGTACTTC	CASSQVFGVETQYF
TRBD1	many	TRBV29-1	TRBJ2-3	TGCAGCGTTAGGGGGCGTGTGACAGATACGCAGTATTTT	CSVRGRVTDTQYF
TRBD1	few	TRBV3-1	TRBJ2-7	TGTGCCAGCAGCCAGGGGACAGGGGGCCCCGAGCAGTACTTC	CASSQGTGGPEQYF
TRBD2	few	TRBV15	TRBJ2-1	TGTGCCACCAGTATTGGACTAGCGGGGGGGAAGCAGTTCTTC	CATSIGLAGGKQFF
.	.	TRBV29-1	TRBJ2-3	TGCAGCGCTCTCGGCTTTGGGGGGTTTGTCACAGATACGCAGTATTTT	CSALGFGGFVTDTQYF
TRBD1	.	TRBV5-1	TRBJ2-4	TGCGCCAGCAGCCTGACCGGGACAGGGGCCTACGGGCAGTACTTC	CASSLTGTGAYGQYF
.	few	TRBV6-6	TRBJ1-3	TGTGCCAGCAGTTACTCCGATTCTGGCGGAAACACCATATATTTT	CASSYSDSGGNTIYF